This T cell receptor beta chain was recorded in a study of T cell repertoires in cytomegalovirus infection (dated by TCRdb to about 2019). Concerning the study at large: Peptide stimulations targeted recently identified HLA-C-restricted CMV epitopes, whose presentation resists viral immunomodulation, together with well-studied HLA-B-restricted epitopes. Because public TCR beta signatures pointed to carriage of CMV infection together with the matching HLA type, the HLA type of each donor mattered for the analysis. Here is what the overall study found, with its caveats: In the ex vivo response, HLA-C-restricted CMV-specific TCR beta clonotypes were dominant, and in two of eight donors the single most frequent clonotype came from this HLA-C-restricted group. Cumulative frequency of public TCR beta family members discriminated carriers of CMV infection plus the relevant HLA type in this cohort and an independent approximately 400-donor cohort.

TCRdb records Illumina HiSeq 1500 as the sequencer. TCRdb ran its own pipeline on the public reads, namely fastp trimming at Q25 and MiXCR clone calling, and kept in-frame beta chains. Records with the same CDR3 protein are collapsed into one entry carrying the most frequent genes and DNA. Counted in this sample were a few hundred thousand distinct CDR3 sequences; roughly 21% of them appeared once. About 21% of the sample belongs to the ten largest clones. This clonotype was counted a few times. No antigen is known for it. Qualities for individual bases were not recorded, and no much larger clone is one base off. Read against the paper, the sample's treatment or condition label means: in vitro stimulation with specific CMV peptide epitopes to enrich CMV-specific T cells. Per the germline V gene, SGHNT is the CDR1 and YENEEA is the CDR2. The V end loses 4 bases and the J end loses 5 bases, and a stretch of 17 bases separates them. Its CDR3 holds 15 amino acids, cysteine through phenylalanine. Left in the record is the CDR3 DNA by itself, 45 bases read in frame from the first base.

This sequence was found in a human donor in good health (CMV status not recorded). Some clones in this sample may be carry-over from other donors' samples. Recombination connected TRBV11-3 to TRBJ2-5, and possibly TRBD2, on 7 matching bases. This material consisted of cultured PBMCs, taken from culture after CMV antigen stimulation. The nucleotide sequence is TGTGCCAGCAGCTGGGGGCGGACTAGTTGGGAGACCCAGTACTTC. The translation is CASSWGRTSWETQYF. The full variable domain, with segments outside the CDR3 supplied by the reference TRBV11-3 and TRBJ2-5 proteins, appears as EAGVVQSPRYKIIEKKQPVAFWCNPISGHNTLYWYLQNLGQGPELLIRYENEEAVDDSQLPKDRFSAERLKGVDSTLKIQPAELGDSAVYLCASSWGRTSWETQYFGPGTRLLVL.